This T cell receptor beta chain originates from a study of CD8 T cells in Susac syndrome. The study's findings and limits: The authors acknowledged that the study's TCR sequencing and HLA analysis involved relatively few individuals.

Trimming left V 5 bases short and J 6 bases short, with 9 bases between. The CDR3 runs to 12 residues. CDR1 and CDR2 from the germline V gene are SGHAT and FQNNGV. An input of about 0.5 to 1 ug of RNA was subjected to reverse transcription using random hexamers. TCRdb re-analysed the immunoSEQ multiplex PCR reads in MiXCR, keeping a single row per CDR3 protein. This table has 250,000 to 300,000 distinct CDR3 sequences, almost 85% appearing once. On this clonotype itself: What it recognizes is unknown.

Each multiple sclerosis control was a treatment-naive patient with relapsing-remitting disease that was either stable or active. Sequencing was performed on CD8+ T cells from PBMCs. The genes are TRBV11-2 and TRBJ2-3; possible D gene TRBD2, 5 bases. This TCR was recovered from a human donor with multiple sclerosis. The CDR3 is CASSHSGDTQYF. CDR3 DNA: TGTGCCAGCAGCCATTCGGGGGATACGCAGTATTTT. Variable domain in full (rest from reference TRBV11-2 and TRBJ2-3): EAGVAQSPRYKIIEKRQSVAFWCNPISGHATLYWYQQILGQGPKLLIQFQNNGVVDDSQLPKDRFSAERLKGVDSTLKIQPAKLEDSAVYLCASSHSGDTQYFGPGTRLTVL.